This note documents a single T cell receptor (beta chain) sequence. Source study methods: Counts of nucleated cells, estimated from reference gene primer amplification, were obtained. The repertoire was sequenced with immunoSEQ multiplex PCR; TCRdb's copy has only in-frame clones and lacks some. That table gives V, J and clone size, and the DNA gave D and trimming. The sample contains fewer than 250,000 clones, approximately 80% of which appear only once. The sample originates from a study of blood T cell repertoires in COVID-19. Overall study: Samples came from the United States, Italy and Spain, spanning acute and convalescent COVID-19. PBMCs, B-cell-depleted T cells, or T cells provided the cDNA or gDNA that made up the material.

J lost 6 bases, V lost 10 bases, and 9 bases had no gene match. Germline assignment: CDR1 LGHDT and CDR2 YNNKEL (reference sequence). The CDR3 loop spans 13 amino acids. The TCR originated in a woman in her 40s with acute COVID-19. Sample: PBMCs or T cells enriched from blood (not recorded which). The V call is TRBV3-1 (or the pseudogene TRBV3-2), the J call TRBJ2-1, with 7 bases aligning to TRBD1. DNA of the CDR3: TGTGCCACCACCCCGGGACAGCGCAATGAGCAGTTCTTC. Amino acids: CATTPGQRNEQFF.